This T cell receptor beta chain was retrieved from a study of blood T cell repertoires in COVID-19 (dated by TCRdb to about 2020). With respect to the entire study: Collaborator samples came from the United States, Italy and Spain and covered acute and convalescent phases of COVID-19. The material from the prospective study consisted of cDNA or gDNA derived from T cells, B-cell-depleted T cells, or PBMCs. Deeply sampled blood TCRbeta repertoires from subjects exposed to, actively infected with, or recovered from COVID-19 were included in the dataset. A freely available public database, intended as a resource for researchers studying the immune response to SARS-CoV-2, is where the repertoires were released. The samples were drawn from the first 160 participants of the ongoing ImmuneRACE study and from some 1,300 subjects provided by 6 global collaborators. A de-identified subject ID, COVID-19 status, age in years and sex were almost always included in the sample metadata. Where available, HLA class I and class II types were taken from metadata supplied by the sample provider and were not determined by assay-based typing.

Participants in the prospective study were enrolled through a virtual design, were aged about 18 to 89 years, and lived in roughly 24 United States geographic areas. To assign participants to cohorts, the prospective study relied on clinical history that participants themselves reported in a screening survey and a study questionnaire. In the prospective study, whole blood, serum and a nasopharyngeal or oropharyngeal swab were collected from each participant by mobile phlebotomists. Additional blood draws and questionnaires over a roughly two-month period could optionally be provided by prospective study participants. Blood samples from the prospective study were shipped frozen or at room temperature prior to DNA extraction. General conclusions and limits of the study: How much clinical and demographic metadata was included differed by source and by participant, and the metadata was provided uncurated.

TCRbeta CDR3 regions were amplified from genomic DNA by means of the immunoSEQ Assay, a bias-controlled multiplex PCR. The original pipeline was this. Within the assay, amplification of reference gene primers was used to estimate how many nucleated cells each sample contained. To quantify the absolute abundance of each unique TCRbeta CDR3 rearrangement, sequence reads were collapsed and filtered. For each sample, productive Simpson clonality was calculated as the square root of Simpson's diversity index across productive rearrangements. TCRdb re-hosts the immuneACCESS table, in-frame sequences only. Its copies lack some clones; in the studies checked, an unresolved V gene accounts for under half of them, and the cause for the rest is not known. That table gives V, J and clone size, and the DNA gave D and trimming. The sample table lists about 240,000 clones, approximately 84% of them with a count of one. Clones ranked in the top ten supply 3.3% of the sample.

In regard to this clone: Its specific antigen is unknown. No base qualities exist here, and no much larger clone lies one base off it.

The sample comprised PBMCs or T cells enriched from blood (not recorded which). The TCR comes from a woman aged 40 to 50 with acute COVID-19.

The CDR3 region has the sequence CASSQASGSRETQYF. The DNA sequence is given as TGTGCCAGCAGCCAAGCTAGCGGGAGTAGGGAGACCCAGTACTTC. Here the chain combines TRBV3-1 (or the pseudogene TRBV3-2) and TRBJ2-5; TRBD2 aligns with 10 central bases. The CDR3 covers 15 residues, taking in both the cysteine and the phenylalanine. The sequence is cut down to CDR3 DNA, 45 bases in frame from base 1. Looking up the germline V gene (reference sequence) yields CDR1 LGHDT and CDR2 YNNKEL. V and J are trimmed by 1 base and 5 bases, and the gene matches miss 4 bases of the junction.